The 19 T cell receptor beta chains reported below all come from one sample, sequenced in a study of regulatory T cells in long-lasting Graves disease. This sample's time point: persistent/refractory GD, antithyroid drugs over 5 years with positive TRAb. RNA isolated from PBMCs was used to make the TCR library. Arm-PCR with iRepertoire HTBI primers amplified the CDR3 regions for these TCR beta libraries. TCRdb re-derived calls from the multiplex PCR reads in MiXCR, one entry per CDR3 protein. The repertoire consists of a few hundred thousand distinct CDR3 sequences, with about a quarter occurring once and the leading ten covering about a quarter. The input for sequencing was peripheral blood mononuclear cells (PBMCs), taken when the disease was refractory, from a patient treated with antithyroid drugs. These receptors came from a female donor with Graves disease.

Many counts were recorded for this clonotype. The chain employs TRBV10-3 and TRBJ2-5, with 9 bases that match TRBD2. The trim removed 6 bases at V and 0 bases at J, leaving 2 bases unmatched. The CDR3 length is 14 residues. The germline V gene encodes CDR1 ENHRY and CDR2 SYGVKD. CDR3 DNA sequence: TGTGCCATCAGCCGGACTAGCGACCAAGAGACCCAGTACTTC. Its translation is CAISRTSDQETQYF.

This clonotype was counted many times. Written as DNA, the CDR3 is TGTGCCAGCAGGCTGACAGCCGATAATTCACCCCTCCACTTT. Residues: CASRLTADNSPLHF. The V call is TRBV7-8, the J call TRBJ1-6, with D perhaps TRBD1 (5 bases). Germline V lookup: CDR1 SGHVS, CDR2 FQNEAQ. V lost 6 bases to trimming and J lost 5 bases, with 11 bases between them. This CDR3 has 14 residues.

This chain connects TRBV10-3 to TRBJ2-7; TRBD1 is a possible D gene (5 bases). V shed 2 bases and J shed 3 bases, with 17 bases lying between them. Per the germline V gene, CDR1 is ENHRY and CDR2 is SYGVKD. CDR3 length: 16 residues. CDR3 in amino acids: CAISEPKGRTYYEQYF. CDR3 nucleotide sequence: TGTGCCATCAGTGAGCCAAAGGGGCGGACCTACTACGAGCAGTACTTC.

The chain carries TRBV5-1 and TRBJ2-7, with 9 bases lining up with TRBD2. J lost 6 bases, V lost 2 bases, and 9 bases had no gene match. The germline gives CDR1 SGHRS, CDR2 YFSETQ. This CDR3 is 15 amino acids long. The chain's CDR3 is CASSLPGLAPSEQYF. The CDR3 region has the DNA TGCGCCAGCAGCTTACCGGGACTAGCCCCCTCCGAGCAGTACTTC.

At least ten counts were recorded for this clonotype. The chain links TRBV2 to TRBJ2-5; perhaps D is TRBD1 or TRBD2 (5 bases each). Trimming took off 6 bases at V and 0 bases at J, with 11 bases between the two ends. The germline gives CDR1 SNHLY, CDR2 FYNNEI. This CDR3 comprises 14 residues. CDR3 loop: CASRPGRYQETQYF. CDR3 nucleotide sequence: TGTGCCAGCAGGCCGGGACGGTACCAAGAGACCCAGTACTTC.

The CDR3 sequence: CASSQGASGRLQETQYF. CDR3 nucleotides: TGTGCCAGCAGCCAAGGAGCTAGCGGGAGGCTCCAAGAGACCCAGTACTTC. The chain recombines TRBV2 with TRBJ2-5; TRBD2 matches 11 bases. The V gene end was trimmed by 6 bases and the J gene end by 1 base; junction bases not matched to a gene: 10. Germline CDR1 and CDR2: SNHLY and FYNNEI. The CDR3 totals 17 residues. The full variable domain, its missing parts supplied by reference TRBV2 and TRBJ2-5, is EPEVTQTPSHQVTQMGQEVILRCVPISNHLYFYWYRQILGQKVEFLVSFYNNEISEKSEIFDDQFSVERPDGSNFTLKIRSTKLEDSAMYFCASSQGASGRLQETQYFGPGTRLLVL.

This chain connects TRBV7-2 to TRBJ1-5; maybe TRBD1 (5 bases). The CDR3 is 14 residues long. CDR1 is SGHTA and CDR2 is FQGNSA in the germline V gene. Trimming pared 2 bases from V and 6 bases from J, leaving 11 bases between. CDR3 DNA sequence: TGTGCCAGCAGCTTAAGTCAGGGTGGTCAGCCCCAGCATTTT. It encodes CASSLSQGGQPQHF.

Regarding this clonotype: This clone may be a read error of a much larger clone one base away. The V and J genes are TRBV6-1 and TRBJ1-2; D ambiguous. From germline, CDR1 is MNHNS and CDR2 SASEGT. The CDR3 totals 16 residues. Here the CDR3 DNA reads TGTGCCAGCAGTCGAGAATCGAACGGAGCTAACTATGGCAACACCTTC. Its translation is CASSRESNGANYGNTF.

This clonotype was recorded at least ten times. V usage is TRBV6-2 or TRBV6-3 and J usage is TRBJ2-5; D gene ambiguous. The germline V gene has CDR1 MNHEY and CDR2 SVGEGT. This CDR3 comprises 14 residues. V lost 2 bases to trimming and J lost 3 bases, with 10 bases between them. The chain's CDR3 is CASSYAGRKETQYF. As DNA, the CDR3 is TGTGCCAGCAGTTACGCCGGAAGAAAAGAGACCCAGTACTTC.

The chain carries TRBV27 and TRBJ2-2, with D perhaps matching TRBD1 or TRBD2 (6 bases each). Germline V lookup: CDR1 MNHEY, CDR2 SMNVEV (reference sequence). The CDR3 runs 15 residues. With 3 bases removed from V and 5 bases from J, the gap between germline ends came to 13 bases. DNA of the CDR3: TGTGCCAGCAGTTTTTTCGAGGGGGGTACCGGGGAGCTGTTTTTT. Amino acids: CASSFFEGGTGELFF.

This clonotype showed up many times. The chain carries TRBV28 and TRBJ2-5; no firm D call. V was shortened by 5 bases and J by 7 bases, with 17 bases between the two germline ends. The CDR3 has 14 amino acids. CDR1 and CDR2 from the germline V gene are MDHEN and SYDVKM. CDR3 region: CASSPRLTSGTQYF. CDR3 nucleotide sequence: TGTGCCAGCAGTCCCCGGCTGACATCGGGGACCCAGTACTTC.

This clonotype came up a few times. V gene TRBV29-1 combines with J gene TRBJ2-7; D tentatively fits TRBD1 or TRBD2 (5 bases each). V lost 4 bases and J lost 2, with 15 bases in between. This CDR3 spans 14 amino acids. Germline assignment: CDR1 SQVTM and CDR2 ANQGSEA. The CDR3 DNA sequence: TGCAGCGTTGCATCGGGACGGGACCCCTACGAGCAGTACTTC. Its translation: CSVASGRDPYEQYF.

This chain connects TRBV2 to TRBJ2-1, with D uncertain. V gave up 4 bases and J gave up 7 bases, with 8 bases separating them. CDR1 and CDR2 (germline): SNHLY, FYNNEI. This CDR3 region has 12 residues. The CDR3 DNA follows: TGTGCCAGCAGTGGTCCAGCGAATGAGCAGTTCTTC. This gives the protein CASSGPANEQFF.

This clonotype was counted a few times. The chain uses TRBV6-1 and TRBJ1-1; no clear D. Trimming shortened V by 7 bases and J by 1 base, and 13 bases separated the two germline ends. Germline V CDR1 and CDR2: MNHNS, SASEGT. The CDR3 extends over 14 amino acids. CDR3 amino acids: CASTPGRRNTEAFF. The CDR3 DNA sequence: TGTGCCAGCACCCCCGGACGGAGGAACACTGAAGCTTTCTTT.

With respect to this clonotype: With a much larger clone just one base away, this may be a read error. The chain carries TRBV20-1 and TRBJ2-5; D gene uncertain. Germline-derived CDR1 and CDR2 are DFQATT and SNEGSKA (reference sequence). Trimming pared 2 bases from V and 5 bases from J, leaving 12 bases between. This CDR3 is 13 amino acids long. The CDR3 DNA reads TGCAGTGCTAGAACTGAGGAAGGCGAGACCCAGTACTTC. As protein: CSARTEEGETQYF.

V is TRBV27 and J is TRBJ1-1; weak D call: TRBD1 (6 bases). V was trimmed by 6 bases and J by 1 base, leaving 12 bases between them. Germline values: CDR1 MNHEY, CDR2 SMNVEV (reference sequence). The CDR3 runs 14 residues. CDR3 coding DNA: TGTGCCAGCAGCCCCAGGGGCCAGAACACTGAAGCTTTCTTT. This codes for CASSPRGQNTEAFF.

This clonotype showed up many times. The V gene is TRBV19, the J gene TRBJ1-2; weak D call: TRBD1 (5 bases). The CDR3 is 11 amino acids. The germline gives CDR1 LNHDA, CDR2 SQIVND (reference sequence). Trimming pared 7 bases from V and 5 bases from J, leaving 8 bases between. The CDR3 loop reads CASTGKYGYTF. As DNA, the CDR3 is TGTGCCAGTACAGGGAAGTATGGCTACACCTTC.

The chain joins TRBV18 to TRBJ1-1, with D unclear. Trimming shortened V by 10 bases and J by 3 bases, and 18 bases separated the two germline ends. Germline lookup yields CDR1 KGHSH and CDR2 LQKENI. The CDR3 totals 14 residues. The CDR3: CATRPDRVHTEAFF. The CDR3 nucleotides read TGTGCCACGCGGCCCGACCGGGTGCACACTGAAGCTTTCTTT.

V usage is TRBV20-1 and J usage is TRBJ2-5; 10 bases are shared with TRBD2. The V and J ends lost 1 base and 5 bases, in that order; junction bases with no gene match: 10. Germline V gives CDR1 DFQATT, CDR2 SNEGSKA (reference sequence). CDR3 length equals 16 residues. The CDR3 spells CSARVLLAGVSETQYF. The CDR3 DNA reads as TGCAGTGCTAGAGTCCTTCTAGCGGGAGTCTCGGAGACCCAGTACTTC.